This TCR beta chain comes out of a study of cytomegalovirus exposure and HLA in healthy donors. Findings and limits, study-wide: A later analysis, which compared TCR beta chains of equal frequency, found the HLA-associated ones more clonally expanded.

For this clone: Antigen specificity is unknown.

Healthy bone marrow donors made up the cohort. Primers for the PCR totalled 60 Vbeta and 13 Jbeta. Measured with immunoSEQ multiplex PCR; TCRdb has only the in-frame clones, and not every one. The sample spans around 80,000 clones; the ten largest clones claim 4% to 5.5%. The TCR originated in a middle-aged man in good health and CMV-seronegative. Sequencing was done on a sample of PBMCs.

The CDR3 protein is CASSYAGGIYEQYF. CDR3 sequence (DNA): TGTGCCAGCAGTTACGCGGGAGGGATATACGAGCAGTACTTC. The chain links TRBV6-5 to TRBJ2-7, with TRBD2 matching 9 bases. The ends lost 2 bases at V and 4 bases at J; junction bases unmatched: 3. This CDR3 has 14 amino acids. Germline V CDR1 and CDR2: MNHEY, SVGAGI.